This T cell receptor (beta chain) was identified in a study of blood T cell repertoires in COVID-19 (dated by TCRdb to 2018 to 2020). Broadly, across the study: Collaborator samples came from the United States, Italy and Spain and covered acute and convalescent phases of COVID-19. The material from the prospective study consisted of cDNA or gDNA derived from T cells, B-cell-depleted T cells, or PBMCs. Deeply sampled blood TCRbeta repertoires from subjects exposed to, actively infected with, or recovered from COVID-19 were included in the dataset. The repertoires were released in a freely available public database intended as a resource for research on the immune response to SARS-CoV-2. Samples came from the ongoing ImmuneRACE study (first 160 participants) plus 1,254 subjects from 6 global collaborators. A de-identified subject ID, COVID-19 status, age in years and sex were almost always included in the sample metadata. Where available, HLA class I and class II types were taken from metadata supplied by the sample provider and were not determined by assay-based typing.

The collaborating institutions used their own protocols to collect whole blood in K2EDTA tubes. Collaborator samples were shipped for TCRbeta analysis as frozen whole blood, isolated PBMCs, or DNA extracted from either sample type. Study-wide findings and limitations: The amount of clinical and demographic metadata varied by source and participant and was provided uncurated.

The CDR3 starts with the cysteine, ends with the phenylalanine, and has 13 residues. Just CDR3 DNA is preserved here, 39 bases in frame from base 1. Per the germline V gene, SNHLY is the CDR1 and FYNNEI is the CDR2. V and J lose 4 bases and 7 bases, and a span of 10 bases separates them. A word on this clone: Its target antigen remains unknown. Base qualities are missing; no much larger clone stands one base away.

TCRbeta CDR3 regions were amplified from genomic DNA by means of the immunoSEQ Assay, a bias-controlled multiplex PCR. Per the original workflow: Nucleated cell counts per sample were estimated from amplification of reference gene primers within the assay. Sequence reads were collapsed and filtered to measure the absolute abundance of every unique TCRbeta CDR3 rearrangement. For each sample, productive Simpson clonality was calculated by taking the square root of Simpson's diversity index across productive rearrangements. TCRdb mirrors the immuneACCESS table, restricted to in-frame sequences. Some clones are absent from its copies; in checked studies, under half trace to an unresolved V gene, and the reason for the others is unknown. The V and J calls and clone size are taken from that table; D and trimming were inferred from the DNA. The sample records 70,000 to 95,000 clones, approximately 89% of which are singletons. The top ten clonotypes cover about 2.5% of the sample.

The TCR sequence derives from a man aged 50 or older with acute or convalescent COVID-19. Sequencing used peripheral blood. This chain joins TRBV2 to TRBJ1-4; the D gene is perhaps TRBD1, from 6 matching bases. The base sequence is TGTGCCAGCAGTGGCGGGGGCGCTGAAAAACTGTTTTTT. Translation gives CASSGGGAEKLFF.